This T cell receptor (beta chain) was found in a study of blood T cell repertoires in COVID-19 (dated by TCRdb to about 2020). About the investigation overall: The collaborator samples originated in the United States, Italy and Spain and spanned the acute and convalescent phases of COVID-19. The prospective study material was composed of cDNA or gDNA derived from T cells, B-cell-depleted T cells, or PBMCs. Subjects who had been exposed to COVID-19, were actively infected with it, or had recovered from it provided the deeply sampled blood TCRbeta repertoires that made up the dataset. A freely available public database, intended as a resource for researchers studying the immune response to SARS-CoV-2, is where the repertoires were released. The samples were drawn from two sources: the first 160 participants of the ongoing ImmuneRACE study, and 950 to 1,500 subjects contributed by 6 global collaborators. The sample metadata nearly always contained a de-identified subject ID, COVID-19 status, age in years and sex. Where available, HLA class I and class II types were obtained from metadata supplied by the sample provider rather than from assay-based typing.

Whole blood was collected in K2EDTA tubes by collaborating institutions according to the institutions' own protocols. Collaborator samples were shipped for TCRbeta analysis as frozen whole blood, isolated PBMCs, or DNA extracted from either sample type. The immunoSEQ Assay, a bias-controlled multiplex PCR, was used to amplify TCRbeta CDR3 regions from genomic DNA. As for the original processing: The number of nucleated cells in each sample was estimated from the amplification of reference gene primers within the assay. Sequence reads were collapsed and filtered to measure the absolute abundance of every unique TCRbeta CDR3 rearrangement. For each sample, productive Simpson clonality was calculated by taking the square root of Simpson's diversity index across productive rearrangements. Not all clones reach the TCRdb copy of this immuneACCESS table, which keeps in-frame sequences only. Checked studies attribute under half of the gap to unresolved V genes and leave the rest unexplained. Clone size and the V and J calls come from that table; the DNA yielded D and trimming. Recorded for this sample are roughly 140,000 clones; less than 85% of them occurred a single time. The top ten hold 8% to 10% of the sample.

Study-level results and caveats: The amount of clinical and demographic metadata varied by source and participant and was provided uncurated.

As to this clone: Its antigen target is currently unknown. Nothing much larger sits one base from this clone, and base qualities are not available.

Including cysteine and phenylalanine, the CDR3 has 16 amino acids. The kept DNA is CDR3 alone, 48 bases in frame from the first base. The V end loses 1 base and the J end loses 3 bases, and a stretch of 13 bases separates them. Via the germline V gene, CDR1 is SGHVS and CDR2 FQNEAQ. The source is a woman of 80 years or more in a cohort sampled during active or convalescent COVID-19. The V and J segments used are TRBV7-8 and TRBJ1-5; the D gene remains uncertain. The sequencing sample was made of peripheral blood. CDR3 reads: CASSLGRFQVNQPQHF. The nucleotides read TGTGCCAGCAGCTTAGGTCGATTCCAGGTCAATCAGCCCCAGCATTTT.